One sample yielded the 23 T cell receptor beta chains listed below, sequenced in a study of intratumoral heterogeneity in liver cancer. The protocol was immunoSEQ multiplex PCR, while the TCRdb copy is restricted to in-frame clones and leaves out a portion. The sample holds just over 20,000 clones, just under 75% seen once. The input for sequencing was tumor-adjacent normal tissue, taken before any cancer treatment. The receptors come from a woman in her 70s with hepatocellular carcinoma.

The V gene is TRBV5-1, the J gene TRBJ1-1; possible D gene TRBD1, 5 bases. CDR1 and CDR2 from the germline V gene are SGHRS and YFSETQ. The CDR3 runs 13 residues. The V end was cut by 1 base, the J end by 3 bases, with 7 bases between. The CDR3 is CASSLWGDTEAFF. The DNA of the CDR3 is TGCGCCAGCAGCTTGTGGGGGGACACTGAAGCTTTCTTT.

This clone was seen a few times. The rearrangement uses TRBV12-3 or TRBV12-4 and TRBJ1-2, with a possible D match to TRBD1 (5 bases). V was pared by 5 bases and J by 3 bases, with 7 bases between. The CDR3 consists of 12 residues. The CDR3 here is CASSMTDYGYTF. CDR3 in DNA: TGTGCCAGCAGTATGACAGACTATGGCTACACCTTC.

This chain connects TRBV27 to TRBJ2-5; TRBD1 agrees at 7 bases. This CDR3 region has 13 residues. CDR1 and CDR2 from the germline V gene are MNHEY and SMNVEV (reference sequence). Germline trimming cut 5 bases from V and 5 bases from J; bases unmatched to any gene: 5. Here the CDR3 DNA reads TGTGCCAGCAGTCACAGGGGTGCGGAGACCCAGTACTTC. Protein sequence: CASSHRGAETQYF.

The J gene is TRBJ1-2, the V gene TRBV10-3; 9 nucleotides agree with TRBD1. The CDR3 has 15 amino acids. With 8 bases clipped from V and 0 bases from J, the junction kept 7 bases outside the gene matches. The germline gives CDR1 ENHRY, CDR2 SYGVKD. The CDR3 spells CAILRGTGTNYGYTF. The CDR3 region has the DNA TGTGCCATCCTGCGAGGGACAGGGACTAACTATGGCTACACCTTC.

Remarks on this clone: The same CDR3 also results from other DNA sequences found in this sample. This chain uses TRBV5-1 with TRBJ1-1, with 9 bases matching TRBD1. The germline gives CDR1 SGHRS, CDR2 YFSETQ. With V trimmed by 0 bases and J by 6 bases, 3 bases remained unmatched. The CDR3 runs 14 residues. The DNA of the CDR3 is TGCGCCAGCAGCTTGGCGGGACAGGGCTCTGAAGCTTTCTTT. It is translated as CASSLAGQGSEAFF.

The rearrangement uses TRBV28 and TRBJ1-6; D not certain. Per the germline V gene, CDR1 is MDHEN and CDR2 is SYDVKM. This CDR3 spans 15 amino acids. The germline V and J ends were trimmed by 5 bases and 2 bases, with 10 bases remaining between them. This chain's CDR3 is CASSPSSPYNSPLHF. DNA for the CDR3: TGTGCCAGCAGTCCCTCGAGCCCCTATAATTCACCCCTCCACTTT.

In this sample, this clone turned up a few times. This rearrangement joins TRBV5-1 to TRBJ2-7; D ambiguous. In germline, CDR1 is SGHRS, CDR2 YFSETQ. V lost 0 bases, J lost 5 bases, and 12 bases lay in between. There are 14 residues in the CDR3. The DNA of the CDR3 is TGCGCCAGCAGCTTGGGTCCCGTTACCCACGAGCAGTACTTC. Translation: CASSLGPVTHEQYF.

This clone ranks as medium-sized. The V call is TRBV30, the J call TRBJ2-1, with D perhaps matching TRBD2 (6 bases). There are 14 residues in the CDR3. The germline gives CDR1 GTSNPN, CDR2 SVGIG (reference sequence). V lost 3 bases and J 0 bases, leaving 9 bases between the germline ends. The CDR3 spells CAWRVGSSYNEQFF. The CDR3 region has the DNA TGTGCCTGGAGGGTCGGGAGCTCCTACAATGAGCAGTTCTTC.

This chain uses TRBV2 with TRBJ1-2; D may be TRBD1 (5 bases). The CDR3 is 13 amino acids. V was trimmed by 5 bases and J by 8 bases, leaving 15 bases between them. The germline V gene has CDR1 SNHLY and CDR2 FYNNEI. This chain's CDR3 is CASSTGDGGGYTF. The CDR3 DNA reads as TGTGCCAGCAGTACTGGGGACGGCGGCGGCTACACCTTC.

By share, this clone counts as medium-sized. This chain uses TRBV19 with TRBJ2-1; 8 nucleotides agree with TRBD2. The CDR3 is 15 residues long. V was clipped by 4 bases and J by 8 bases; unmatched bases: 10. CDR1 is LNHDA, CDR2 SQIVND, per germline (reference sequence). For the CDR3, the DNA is TGTGCCAGTAGTAGTCTAGCGGGTACTTACCATGAGCAGTTCTTC. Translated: CASSSLAGTYHEQFF. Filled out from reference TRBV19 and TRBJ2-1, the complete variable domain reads DGGITQSPKYLFRKEGQNVTLSCEQNLNHDAMYWYRQDPGQGLRLIYYSQIVNDFQKGDIAEGYSVSREKKESFPLTVTSAQKNPTAFYLCASSSLAGTYHEQFFGPGTRLTVL.

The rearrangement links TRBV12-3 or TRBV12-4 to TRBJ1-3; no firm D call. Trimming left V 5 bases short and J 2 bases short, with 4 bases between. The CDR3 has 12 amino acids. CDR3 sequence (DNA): TGTGCCAGCAGTAGCACTGGAAACACCATATATTTT. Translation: CASSSTGNTIYF.

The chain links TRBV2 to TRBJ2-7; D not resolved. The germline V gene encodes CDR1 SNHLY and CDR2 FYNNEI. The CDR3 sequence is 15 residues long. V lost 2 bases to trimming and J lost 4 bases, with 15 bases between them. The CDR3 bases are TGTGCCAGCAGTGAACGCTCATCAACCTTATACGAGCAGTACTTC. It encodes CASSERSSTLYEQYF.

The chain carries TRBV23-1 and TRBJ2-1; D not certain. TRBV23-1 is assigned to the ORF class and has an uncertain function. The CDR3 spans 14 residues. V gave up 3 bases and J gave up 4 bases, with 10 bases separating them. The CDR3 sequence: CASSHGLLYNEQFF. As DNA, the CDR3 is TGCGCCAGCAGTCACGGTCTCTTGTACAATGAGCAGTTCTTC.

This CDR3 reads CASSRGGTGDGYTF. CDR3 DNA sequence: TGTGCCAGCAGCCGGGGGGGGACAGGGGACGGCTACACCTTC. V gene TRBV5-4 combines with J gene TRBJ1-2; 10 bases fit TRBD1. The CDR3 has 14 residues. Germline loops: CDR1 SGHNT, CDR2 YYREEE (reference sequence). The V segment lost 4 bases and the J segment 8 bases; nucleotides outside the gene matches: 8.

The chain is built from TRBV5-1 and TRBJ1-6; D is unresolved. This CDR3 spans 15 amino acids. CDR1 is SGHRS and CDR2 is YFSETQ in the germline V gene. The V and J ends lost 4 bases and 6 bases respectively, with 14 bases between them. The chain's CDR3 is CASSGTGSSNSPLHF. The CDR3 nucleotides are TGCGCCAGCAGCGGAACGGGGTCGAGTAATTCACCCCTCCACTTT.

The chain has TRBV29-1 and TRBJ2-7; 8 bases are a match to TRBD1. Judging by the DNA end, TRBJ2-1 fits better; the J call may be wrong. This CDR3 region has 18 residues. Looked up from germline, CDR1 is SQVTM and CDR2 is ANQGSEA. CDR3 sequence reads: CSLPQTGDFRDWANEQFF. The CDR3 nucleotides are TGCAGCCTCCCCCAGACAGGGGACTTCCGCGATTGGGCGAATGAGCAGTTCTTC.

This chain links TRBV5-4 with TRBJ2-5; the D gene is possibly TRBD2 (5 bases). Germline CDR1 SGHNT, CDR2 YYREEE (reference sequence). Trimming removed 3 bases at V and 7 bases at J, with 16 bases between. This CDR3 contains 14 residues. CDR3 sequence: CASSYSGALGTQYF. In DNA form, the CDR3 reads TGTGCCAGCAGCTACAGCGGAGCCCTAGGGACCCAGTACTTC. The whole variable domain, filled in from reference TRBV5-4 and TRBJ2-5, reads ETGVTQSPTHLIKTRGQQVTLRCSSQSGHNTVSWYQQALGQGPQFIFQYYREEENGRGNFPPRFSGLQFPNYSSELNVNALELDDSALYLCASSYSGALGTQYFGPGTRLLVL.

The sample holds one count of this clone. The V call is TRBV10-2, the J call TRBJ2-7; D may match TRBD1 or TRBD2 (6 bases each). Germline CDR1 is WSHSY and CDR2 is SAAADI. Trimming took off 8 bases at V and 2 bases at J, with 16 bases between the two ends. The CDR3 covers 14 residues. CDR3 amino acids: CASRQQGLPYEQYF. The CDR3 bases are TGCGCCAGCCGTCAACAGGGACTTCCCTACGAGCAGTACTTC.

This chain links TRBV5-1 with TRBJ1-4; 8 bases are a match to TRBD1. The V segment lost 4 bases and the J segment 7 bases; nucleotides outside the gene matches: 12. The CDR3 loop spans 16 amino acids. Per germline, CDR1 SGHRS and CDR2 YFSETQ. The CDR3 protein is CASSPPIGQGGEKLFF. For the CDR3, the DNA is TGCGCCAGCAGCCCACCTATCGGACAGGGAGGTGAAAAACTGTTTTTT.

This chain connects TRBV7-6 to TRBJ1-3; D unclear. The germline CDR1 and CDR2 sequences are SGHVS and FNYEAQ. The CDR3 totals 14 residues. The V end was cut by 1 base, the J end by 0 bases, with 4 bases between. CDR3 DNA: TGTGCCAGCAGCTTAGTGAGCTCTGGAAACACCATATATTTT. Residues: CASSLVSSGNTIYF.

The CDR3 nucleotides are TGTGCCAGCAGCCAGAACCACAGGGCCCAAGAGACCCAGTACTTC. Translation: CASSQNHRAQETQYF. This chain connects TRBV3-1 (or the pseudogene TRBV3-2) to TRBJ2-5, with D possibly being TRBD1 (6 bases). Trimming removed 3 bases from V and 1 base from J, with 12 bases in between. The length of the CDR3 is 15 residues. The germline CDR1 and CDR2 sequences are LGHDT and YNNKEL (reference sequence).

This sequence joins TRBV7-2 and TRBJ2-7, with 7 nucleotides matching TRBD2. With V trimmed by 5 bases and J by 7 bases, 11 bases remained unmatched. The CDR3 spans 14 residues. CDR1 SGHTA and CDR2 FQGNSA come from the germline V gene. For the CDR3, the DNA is TGTGCCAGCAGCAACACAGCGGGATCGGGGGAGCAGTACTTC. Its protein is CASSNTAGSGEQYF.

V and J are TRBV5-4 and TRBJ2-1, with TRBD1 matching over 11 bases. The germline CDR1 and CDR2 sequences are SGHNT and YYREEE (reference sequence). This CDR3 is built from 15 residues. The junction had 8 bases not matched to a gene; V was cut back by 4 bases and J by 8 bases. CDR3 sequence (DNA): TGTGCCAGCAGCCAGGACAGGGGGCACTTCTATGAGCAGTTCTTC. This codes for CASSQDRGHFYEQFF.